This entry lists 18 T cell receptor beta chains sequenced from one sample in a study of T cell repertoires in cytomegalovirus infection. TCRdb called the reads again in MiXCR, with one record for every CDR3 protein. The repertoire consists of around 490,000 distinct CDR3 sequences, with about 30% occurring once and the leading ten covering 13%. The sample was PBMCs. The source of these receptors is a human donor in good health (CMV status not recorded). Some clones in this sample may be carry-over from other donors' samples.

The table lists this clonotype with a few counts. The chain joins TRBV18 to TRBJ2-1; 10 nucleotides match TRBD2. The CDR3 is 15 residues long. CDR1 and CDR2 (germline): KGHSH, LQKENI. With 6 bases clipped from V and 6 bases from J, the junction kept 8 bases outside the gene matches. DNA of the CDR3: TGTGCCAGCTCCCCTAGCGGGAGTAAGGGCAATGAGCAGTTCTTC. Translated, it gives CASSPSGSKGNEQFF.

This clonotype has more than one count but fewer than ten. The CDR3 DNA is TGCGCCAGCAGCCAAACCCGATCTGGGCTAGCACACTACGAGCAGTACTTC. This gives the protein CASSQTRSGLAHYEQYF. The chain has TRBV4-1 and TRBJ2-7; weak D call: TRBD2 (5 bases). CDR3 length: 17 residues. Germline values: CDR1 MGHRA, CDR2 YSYEKL. The V end was cut by 2 bases, the J end by 3 bases, with 20 bases between.

The rearrangement joins TRBV2 to TRBJ1-2; D remains unclear. The germline V gene has CDR1 SNHLY and CDR2 FYNNEI. The CDR3 length is 12 residues. The germline V and J ends were trimmed by 7 bases and 4 bases, with 10 bases remaining between them. CDR3 sequence reads: CASIVSAYGYTF. The CDR3 bases are TGTGCCAGCATCGTGTCCGCCTATGGCTACACCTTC.

Only one count was recorded for this clonotype. J is TRBJ1-1 and V is TRBV20-1, with TRBD1 matching over 7 bases. Trimming took 4 bases from V and 7 from J; bases not matched to a gene: 3. This CDR3 is built from 11 residues. Per the germline V gene, CDR1 is DFQATT and CDR2 is SNEGSKA (reference sequence). CDR3 bases: TGCAGTGCTAAGGGGGCAGGTGAAGCTTTCTTT. Residues: CSAKGAGEAFF.

This clonotype was seen a few times. This chain uses TRBV28 with TRBJ2-6, with D perhaps TRBD1 (6 bases). The V and J ends lost 10 bases and 0 bases respectively, with 13 bases between them. Germline CDR1 and CDR2: MDHEN and SYDVKM. There are 15 residues in the CDR3. The CDR3 loop reads CAINTGLSGANVLTF. The DNA for the CDR3 is TGTGCCATAAATACAGGGCTCTCTGGGGCCAACGTCCTGACTTTC.

The chain couples TRBV18 to TRBJ2-6; no clear D. With 2 bases removed from V and 3 bases from J, the gap between germline ends came to 11 bases. This CDR3 has 16 residues. The germline V gene encodes CDR1 KGHSH and CDR2 LQKENI. The CDR3 loop reads CASSPLGSGGANVLTF. The DNA for the CDR3 is TGTGCCAGCTCACCATTGGGATCGGGTGGGGCCAACGTCCTGACTTTC.

The chain uses TRBV4-3 and TRBJ2-3, with D uncertain. Trimming cost V 1 base and J 0 bases, with 8 bases left between them. Per the germline V gene, CDR1 is LGHNA and CDR2 is YSLEER. The CDR3 extends over 15 amino acids. CDR3 nucleotide sequence: TGCGCCAGCAGCCAAGGGCGGTTAAGCACAGATACGCAGTATTTT. Amino acid sequence: CASSQGRLSTDTQYF.

The CDR3 bases are TGCAGTGCTCTTAGCGGCAATGAGCAGTTCTTC. Translating it yields CSALSGNEQFF. The V call is TRBV20-1, the J call TRBJ2-1; TRBD2 is a possible D gene (6 bases). Germline CDR1 is DFQATT and CDR2 is SNEGSKA (reference sequence). Trimming took 5 bases from V and 6 from J, leaving 8 bases between them. The length of the CDR3 is 11 residues.

A few counts support this clonotype. This chain joins TRBV11-3 and TRBJ2-5; TRBD2 matches 8 bases. Germline V gives CDR1 SGHNT, CDR2 YENEEA. Trimming cost V 1 base and J 1 base; bases outside gene matches: 2. The CDR3 spans 15 residues. CDR3 nucleotide sequence: TGTGCCAGCAGCTTAGGGGGGACTAGCCAAGAGACCCAGTACTTC. Translated, it gives CASSLGGTSQETQYF.

This chain links TRBV29-1 with TRBJ2-1, with no clear D. Trimming shortened V by 1 base and J by 8 bases, and 15 bases separated the two germline ends. In germline, CDR1 is SQVTM, CDR2 ANQGSEA. The CDR3 has 14 residues. CDR3 in amino acids: CSVEVPPTMDEQFF. The CDR3 DNA sequence: TGCAGCGTTGAAGTCCCCCCGACCATGGATGAGCAGTTCTTC.

This clonotype turned up a few times. This chain links TRBV5-8 with TRBJ2-1; 7 positions match TRBD2. The germline gives CDR1 SGHTS, CDR2 YDEGEE. Unmatched junction bases numbered 12, after V lost 3 bases and J lost 15 bases. The CDR3 sequence is 13 residues long. Here the CDR3 reads CASSSRREISRFF. In DNA, the CDR3 is TGTGCCAGCAGCTCACGGCGGGAGATAAGTCGGTTCTTC.

The chain has TRBV28 and TRBJ2-3, with D perhaps TRBD2 (5 bases). The CDR3 is 14 amino acids. The germline V gene has CDR1 MDHEN and CDR2 SYDVKM. With 9 bases removed from V and 6 bases from J, the gap between germline ends came to 19 bases. The CDR3 bases are TGTGCCAGTATGAGCGGACGGGGTCTCGATACGCAGTATTTT. Translated: CASMSGRGLDTQYF.

The chain employs TRBV27 and TRBJ2-3, with D perhaps being TRBD1 or TRBD2 (5 bases each). Per germline, CDR1 MNHEY and CDR2 SMNVEV (reference sequence). There are 14 residues in the CDR3. The ends were cut back, 8 bases at V and 4 bases at J, with 16 bases in the middle. CDR3 nucleotide sequence: TGTGCCAGCGGGCGACCTCGAGGGGCAGATACGCAGTATTTT. It yields the protein CASGRPRGADTQYF.

This clonotype was found a few times. J is TRBJ2-1 and V is TRBV19; 8 positions match TRBD2. The CDR3 has 15 amino acids. The germline V gene encodes CDR1 LNHDA and CDR2 SQIVND (reference sequence). V shed 3 bases, J shed 0 bases, and the junction held 1 base outside the gene matches. The CDR3 spells CASSMGTSSYNEQFF. Written as DNA, the CDR3 is TGTGCCAGTAGTATGGGGACTAGCTCCTACAATGAGCAGTTCTTC.

The chain combines TRBV29-1 with TRBJ1-1, with D perhaps TRBD1 (6 bases). The germline V gene has CDR1 SQVTM and CDR2 ANQGSEA. The V end was cut by 8 bases, the J end by 4 bases, with 17 bases between. This CDR3 has 13 amino acids. The DNA for the CDR3 is TGCAGCTCCGACCTTCAGGGGACCACTGAAGCTTTCTTT. Protein product: CSSDLQGTTEAFF.

This clonotype came up a few times. V and J are TRBV6-1 and TRBJ1-1; D gene unclear. V was shortened by 6 bases and J by 0 bases, with 8 bases between the two germline ends. The CDR3 is 13 residues long. Germline lookup yields CDR1 MNHNS and CDR2 SASEGT. The CDR3, as DNA: TGTGCCAGCAGCGTGGGGATGAACACTGAAGCTTTCTTT. Protein product: CASSVGMNTEAFF.

This chain connects TRBV5-5 to TRBJ2-2; D may be TRBD2 (6 bases). Trimming removed 2 bases from V and 8 bases from J, with 13 bases in between. Germline V gene data show CDR1 as SGHKS and CDR2 as YYEKEE (reference sequence). The CDR3 has 14 residues. DNA for the CDR3: TGTGCCAGCAGCTTCGGGGGACCGTCGGGGGAGCTGTTTTTT. This sequence encodes CASSFGGPSGELFF.

The V gene is TRBV28, the J gene TRBJ2-1; tentatively, D is TRBD2 (7 bases). CDR3 length: 13 amino acids. Germline V CDR1 and CDR2: MDHEN, SYDVKM. CDR3 nucleotides: TGTGCGATTAAAGGGGGGGCTTCCAATGAGCAGTTCTTC. This translates into CAIKGGASNEQFF.